This TCR beta chain was profiled in a study of control samples from healthy donors and cancer patients. Profiling relied on immunoSEQ multiplex PCR, and the TCRdb table lists in-frame clones only, not all of them. Of approximately 130,000 clones listed, around 89% are singletons. Germline V gives CDR1 SGHAT, CDR2 FQNNGV. The CDR3 extends over 14 amino acids. Trimming took 5 bases from V and 2 from J; bases not matched to a gene: 4. V is TRBV11-2 and J is TRBJ2-3, with 7 bases aligning to TRBD2. Sequenced input: blood. The receptor's source is a man over 45 in good health. The CDR3 here is CASSLGLVTDTQYF. CDR3 DNA sequence: TGTGCCAGCAGCCTCGGACTAGTCACAGATACGCAGTATTTT.